One sample yielded the 17 T cell receptor beta chains listed below, sequenced in a study of neurological immune-mediated disorders. A single record per CDR3 protein comes from TCRdb applying MiXCR to the 5' RACE reads. The sample yields around 52,000 distinct CDR3 sequences, around 5.3% seen once. Sequenced: CD4+ T cells from blood. These receptors all stem from a young woman with multiple sclerosis.

This clonotype occurred many times. This chain uses TRBV12-3 or TRBV12-4 with TRBJ2-5, with TRBD2 matching over 14 bases. V gave up 7 bases and J gave up 2 bases; unmatched junction bases: 3. This CDR3 is built from 15 residues. The CDR3 protein is CASTRLAGGQETQYF. Written as DNA, the CDR3 is TGTGCCAGCACCCGACTAGCGGGGGGGCAAGAGACCCAGTACTTC.

This clonotype was picked up many times. CDR3 protein: CASSSGGTGTPNEQFF. DNA for the CDR3: TGTGCCAGCAGCTCAGGGGGGACAGGGACCCCCAATGAGCAGTTCTTC. The J gene is TRBJ2-1, the V gene TRBV7-2, with 9 nucleotides matching TRBD1. Germline trimming cut 4 bases from V and 6 bases from J; bases unmatched to any gene: 10. CDR1 is SGHTA, CDR2 FQGNSA, per germline. This CDR3 is 16 amino acids long. Drawing the rest from reference TRBV7-2 and TRBJ2-1, the complete variable domain is GAGVSQSPSNKVTEKGKDVELRCDPISGHTALYWYRQSLGQGLEFLIYFQGNSAPDKSGLPSDRFSAERTGGSVSTLTIQRTQQEDSAVYLCASSSGGTGTPNEQFFGPGTRLTVL.

This clonotype was seen ten or more times. The chain has TRBV7-8 and TRBJ1-1, with D unresolved. Trimming took off 0 bases at V and 4 bases at J, with 12 bases between the two ends. Germline V gene data show CDR1 as SGHVS and CDR2 as FQNEAQ. This CDR3 comprises 15 residues. The DNA for the CDR3 is TGTGCCAGCAGCTTAGCGGGCTTCCCAGGCACTGAAGCTTTCTTT. Its translation: CASSLAGFPGTEAFF.

The chain links TRBV11-2 to TRBJ1-6; no firm D call. This CDR3 has 15 residues. Germline lookup yields CDR1 SGHAT and CDR2 FQNNGV. The V end was cut by 0 bases, the J end by 9 bases, with 12 bases between. Written as DNA, the CDR3 is TGTGCCAGCAGCTTAGATTTTGGTCCGGGTTCACCCCTCCACTTT. Protein product: CASSLDFGPGSPLHF.

The table lists this clonotype with many counts. V gene TRBV6-5 combines with J gene TRBJ2-1, with 11 bases identical to TRBD2. Germline V gives CDR1 MNHEY, CDR2 SVGAGI. J was trimmed by 8 bases and V by 2 bases; bases with no gene match: 14. This CDR3 has 18 amino acids. CDR3 in DNA: TGTGCCAGCAGTTACACCTCCCCGCTAGCGGGGGGTGTCGATGAGCAGTTCTTC. Encoded protein: CASSYTSPLAGGVDEQFF.

In this sample, this clonotype turned up many times. This chain joins TRBV28 and TRBJ2-3, with D perhaps matching TRBD1 (7 bases). Trimming shortened V by 10 bases and J by 0 bases, and 17 bases separated the two germline ends. Per the germline V gene, CDR1 is MDHEN and CDR2 is SYDVKM. The CDR3 totals 15 residues. In DNA, the CDR3 is TGTGCCATCGCAGGGGGGAAATATAGCACAGATACGCAGTATTTT. It codes for CAIAGGKYSTDTQYF.

This clonotype has ten or more counts. Written as DNA, the CDR3 is TGTGCCAGCAGCTTGCAGGGGACTCCCGGGGAGCTGTTTTTT. The encoded protein is CASSLQGTPGELFF. The chain carries TRBV11-3 and TRBJ2-2, with D tentatively TRBD1 or TRBD2 (6 bases each). The CDR3 spans 14 residues. V lost 3 bases and J 6 bases, leaving 11 bases between the germline ends. Germline CDR1 reads SGHNT; CDR2 reads YENEEA.

This clonotype has a count of ten or more. The genes are TRBV20-1 and TRBJ1-6, with D maybe TRBD1 (6 bases). The CDR3 covers 17 residues. The V end lost 2 bases, the J end lost 7 bases, and 21 bases lay between the germline ends. Germline CDR1 reads DFQATT; CDR2 reads SNEGSKA (reference sequence). The CDR3 region has the DNA TGCAGTGCTAGACCGACAATGACAGGCGCCAAAAATTCACCCCTCCACTTT. Its translation: CSARPTMTGAKNSPLHF.

This clonotype was detected ten times or more. V usage is TRBV12-3 or TRBV12-4 and J usage is TRBJ2-2; D is perhaps TRBD2 (6 bases). Trimming left V 2 bases short and J 8 bases short, with 12 bases between. The CDR3 has 14 amino acids. CDR3 sequence (DNA): TGTGCCAGCAGTTTATGGAGGGCCGAAGGGGAGCTGTTTTTT. Amino acid sequence: CASSLWRAEGELFF.

This clonotype was picked up many times. The chain combines TRBV5-8 with TRBJ1-2, with 10 bases lining up with TRBD1. Germline V lookup: CDR1 SGHTS, CDR2 YDEGEE. With V trimmed by 4 bases and J by 5 bases, 11 bases remained unmatched. The CDR3 has 16 amino acids. The CDR3 loop is CASSRRRTGQGYGYTF. In DNA, the CDR3 is TGTGCCAGCAGCCGGAGGAGAACGGGACAGGGGTATGGCTACACCTTC.

This clonotype was found many times. The chain has TRBV19 and TRBJ1-1; D call uncertain. The CDR3 loop spans 15 amino acids. The V end was cut by 6 bases, the J end by 3 bases, with 17 bases between. Germline V gives CDR1 LNHDA, CDR2 SQIVND (reference sequence). CDR3 in DNA: TGTGCCAGTAGATATCGGGCTTCGAGGGACACTGAAGCTTTCTTT. This translates into CASRYRASRDTEAFF.

This clonotype was observed many times. The rearrangement uses TRBV20-1 and TRBJ2-3; TRBD2 aligns across 7 bases. The germline V gene encodes CDR1 DFQATT and CDR2 SNEGSKA (reference sequence). The CDR3 covers 14 residues. V lost 6 bases, J lost 2 bases, and 8 bases stayed unmatched. CDR3 nucleotide sequence: TGCAGTGCCCCGGGGGGTTCGGCCACAGATACGCAGTATTTT. Its protein is CSAPGGSATDTQYF.

This clonotype was recorded many times. The V and J genes are TRBV5-1 and TRBJ1-1, with no clear D. This CDR3 comprises 15 residues. Trimming left V 4 bases short and J 4 bases short, with 17 bases between. Per the germline V gene, CDR1 is SGHRS and CDR2 is YFSETQ. CDR3 sequence (DNA): TGCGCCAGCAGCCCCCAAGGTGACCTTGGCACTGAAGCTTTCTTT. It is translated as CASSPQGDLGTEAFF.

In its sample, this clonotype was seen a few times. The rearrangement uses TRBV18 and TRBJ1-2; a possible D gene is TRBD1 (6 bases). Germline V gene data show CDR1 as KGHSH and CDR2 as LQKENI. The CDR3 is 16 amino acids. V was clipped by 1 base and J by 0 bases, with 12 bases between them. CDR3 nucleotide sequence: TGTGCCAGCTCACCACGGACAGACCCTGCTAACTATGGCTACACCTTC. Protein product: CASSPRTDPANYGYTF. Using reference TRBV18 and TRBJ1-2 for the parts outside the CDR3, the full variable domain is NAGVMQNPRHLVRRRGQEARLRCSPMKGHSHVYWYRQLPEEGLKFMVYLQKENIIDESGMPKERFSAEFPKEGPSILRIQQVVRGDSAAYFCASSPRTDPANYGYTFGSGTRLTVV.

This clonotype was counted at least ten times. The V call is TRBV7-2, the J call TRBJ1-1, with D possibly matching TRBD1 (5 bases). The germline V and J ends were trimmed by 5 bases and 0 bases, with 25 bases remaining between them. CDR1 is SGHTA and CDR2 is FQGNSA in the germline V gene. The CDR3 runs to 19 residues. This CDR3 reads CASSSTVGAGIRLNTEAFF. In nucleotides, the CDR3 is TGTGCCAGCAGCAGCACCGTCGGGGCAGGGATAAGGCTGAACACTGAAGCTTTCTTT.

This clonotype was picked up many times. The gene calls are TRBV18 and TRBJ1-5, with 7 bases lining up with TRBD1. With 5 bases clipped from V and 5 bases from J, the junction kept 9 bases outside the gene matches. Germline values: CDR1 KGHSH, CDR2 LQKENI. The CDR3 totals 15 residues. Written as DNA, the CDR3 is TGTGCCAGCTCAAGACGGACAGGTGGCGATCAGCCCCAGCATTTT. Encoded protein: CASSRRTGGDQPQHF. Full variable domain (rest looked up from reference TRBV18 and TRBJ1-5): NAGVMQNPRHLVRRRGQEARLRCSPMKGHSHVYWYRQLPEEGLKFMVYLQKENIIDESGMPKERFSAEFPKEGPSILRIQQVVRGDSAAYFCASSRRTGGDQPQHFGDGTRLSIL.

This clonotype came up many times. The rearrangement uses TRBV5-6 and TRBJ1-2; 7 nucleotides match TRBD1. The CDR3 is made up of 15 amino acids. The ends lost 4 bases at V and 0 bases at J; junction bases unmatched: 6. Germline CDR1 SGHDT, CDR2 YYEEEE. The chain's CDR3 is CASSTGQASNYGYTF. The CDR3 nucleotides read TGTGCCAGCAGCACCGGACAGGCTTCTAACTATGGCTACACCTTC.